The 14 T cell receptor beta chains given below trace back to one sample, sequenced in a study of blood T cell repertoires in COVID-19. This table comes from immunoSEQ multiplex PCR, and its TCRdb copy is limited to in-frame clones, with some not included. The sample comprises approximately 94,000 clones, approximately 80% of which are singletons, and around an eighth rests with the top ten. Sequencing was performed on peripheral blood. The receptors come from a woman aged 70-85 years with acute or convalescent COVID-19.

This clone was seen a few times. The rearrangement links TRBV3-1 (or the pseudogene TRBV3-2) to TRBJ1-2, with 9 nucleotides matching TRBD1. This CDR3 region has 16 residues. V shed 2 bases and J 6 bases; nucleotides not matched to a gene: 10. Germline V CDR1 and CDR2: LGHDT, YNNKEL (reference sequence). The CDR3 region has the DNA TGTGCCAGCAGCCAACCTAGGGGACAGGGACAGGATGGCTACACCTTC. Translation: CASSQPRGQGQDGYTF.

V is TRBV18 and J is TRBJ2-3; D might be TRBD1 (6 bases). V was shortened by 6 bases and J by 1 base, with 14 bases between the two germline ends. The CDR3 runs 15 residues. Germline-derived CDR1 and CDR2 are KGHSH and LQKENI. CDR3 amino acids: CASSLQEGGTDTQYF. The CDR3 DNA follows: TGTGCCAGCTCTTTGCAAGAGGGGGGCACAGATACGCAGTATTTT.

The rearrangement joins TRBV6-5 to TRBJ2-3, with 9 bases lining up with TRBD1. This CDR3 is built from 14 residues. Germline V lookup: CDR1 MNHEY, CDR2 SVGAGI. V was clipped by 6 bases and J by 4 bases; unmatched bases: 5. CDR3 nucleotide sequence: TGTGCCAGCAGAACCGGGACAGGGCCAGATACGCAGTATTTT. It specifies CASRTGTGPDTQYF.

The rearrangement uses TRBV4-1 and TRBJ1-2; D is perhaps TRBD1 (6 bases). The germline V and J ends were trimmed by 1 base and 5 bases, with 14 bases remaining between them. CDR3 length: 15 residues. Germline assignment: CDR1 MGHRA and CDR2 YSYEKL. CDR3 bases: TGCGCCAGCAGCCAAGGGAAGGGGGTAGAATATGGCTACACCTTC. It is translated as CASSQGKGVEYGYTF.

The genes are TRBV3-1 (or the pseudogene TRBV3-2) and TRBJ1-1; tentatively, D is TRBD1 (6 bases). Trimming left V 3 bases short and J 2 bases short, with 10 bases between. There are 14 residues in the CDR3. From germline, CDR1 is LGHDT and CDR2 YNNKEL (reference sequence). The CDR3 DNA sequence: TGTGCCAGCAGCCATGGGGGGGCCAACACTGAAGCTTTCTTT. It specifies CASSHGGANTEAFF.

CDR3 bases: TGTGCCAGCAGTTATCACGGTCGCACCGGGGAGCTGTTTTTT. This codes for CASSYHGRTGELFF. The chain recombines TRBV6-2 or TRBV6-3 with TRBJ2-2, with unresolved D. Germline lookup yields CDR1 MNHEY and CDR2 SVGEGT. The CDR3 is made up of 14 amino acids. Trimming stripped 3 bases from V and 4 bases from J, with 9 bases between.

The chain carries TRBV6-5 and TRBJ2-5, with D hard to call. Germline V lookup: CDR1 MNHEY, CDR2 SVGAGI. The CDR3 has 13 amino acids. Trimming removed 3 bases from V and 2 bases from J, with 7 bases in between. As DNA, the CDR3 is TGTGCCAGCAGTTATGAGAAACAAGAGACCCAGTACTTC. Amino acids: CASSYEKQETQYF.

CDR3 protein: CASSGSGGSYNEQFF. Here the CDR3 DNA reads TGTGCCAGCAGCGGTAGCGGGGGATCCTACAATGAGCAGTTCTTC. The J gene is TRBJ2-1, the V gene TRBV2, with 9 positions matching TRBD2. V shed 6 bases, J shed 1 base, and the junction held 4 bases outside the gene matches. The CDR3 length is 15 residues. CDR1 and CDR2 from the germline V gene are SNHLY and FYNNEI. The complete variable domain, with remaining parts taken from reference TRBV2 and TRBJ2-1, reads EPEVTQTPSHQVTQMGQEVILRCVPISNHLYFYWYRQILGQKVEFLVSFYNNEISEKSEIFDDQFSVERPDGSNFTLKIRSTKLEDSAMYFCASSGSGGSYNEQFFGPGTRLTVL.

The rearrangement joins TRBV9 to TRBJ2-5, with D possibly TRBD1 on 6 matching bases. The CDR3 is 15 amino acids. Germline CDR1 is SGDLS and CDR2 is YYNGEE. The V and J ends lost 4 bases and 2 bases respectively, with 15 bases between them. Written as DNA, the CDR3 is TGTGCCAGCAGCTTTGCCGGGACAATACAAGAGACCCAGTACTTC. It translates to CASSFAGTIQETQYF.

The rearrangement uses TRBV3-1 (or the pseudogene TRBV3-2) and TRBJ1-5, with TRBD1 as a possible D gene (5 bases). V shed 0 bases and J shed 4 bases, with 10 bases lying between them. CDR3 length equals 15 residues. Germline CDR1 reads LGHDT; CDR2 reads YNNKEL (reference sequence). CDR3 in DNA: TGTGCCAGCAGCCAAGACTTGACAGAAAATCAGCCCCAGCATTTT. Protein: CASSQDLTENQPQHF.

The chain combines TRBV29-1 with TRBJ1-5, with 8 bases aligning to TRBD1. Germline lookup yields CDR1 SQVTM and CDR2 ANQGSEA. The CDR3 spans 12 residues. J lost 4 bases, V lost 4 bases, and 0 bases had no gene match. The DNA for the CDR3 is TGCAGCGTTGGACAGGGGAATCAGCCCCAGCATTTT. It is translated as CSVGQGNQPQHF.

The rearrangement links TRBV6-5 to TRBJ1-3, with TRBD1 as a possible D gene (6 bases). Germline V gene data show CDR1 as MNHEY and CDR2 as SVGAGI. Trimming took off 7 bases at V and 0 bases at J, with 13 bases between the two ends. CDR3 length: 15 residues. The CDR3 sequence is CASTQQGLSGNTIYF. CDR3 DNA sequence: TGTGCCAGCACCCAACAGGGCCTCTCTGGAAACACCATATATTTT.

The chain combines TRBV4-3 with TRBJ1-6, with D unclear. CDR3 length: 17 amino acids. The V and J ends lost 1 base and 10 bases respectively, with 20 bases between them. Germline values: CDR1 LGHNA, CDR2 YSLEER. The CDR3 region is CASSQGSGPGQPSPLHF. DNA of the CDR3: TGCGCCAGCAGCCAAGGGAGCGGGCCAGGTCAACCATCACCCCTCCACTTT.

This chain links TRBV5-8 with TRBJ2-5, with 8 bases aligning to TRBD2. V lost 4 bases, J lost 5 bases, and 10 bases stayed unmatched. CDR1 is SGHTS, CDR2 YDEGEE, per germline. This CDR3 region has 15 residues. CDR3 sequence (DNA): TGTGCCAGCAGCCCGCGGGGGGCCCTGAGGGAGACCCAGTACTTC. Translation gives CASSPRGALRETQYF.